This T cell receptor beta chain was captured by sequencing in a study of T cell repertoires in cytomegalovirus infection. Study-level findings and limits: Across the ex vivo response, the dominant clonotypes were HLA-C-restricted CMV-specific TCR beta clonotypes.

The V gene end was trimmed by 1 base and the J gene end by 4 bases; junction bases not matched to a gene: 3. Germline values: CDR1 SGHTA, CDR2 FQGNSA. The CDR3 extends over 16 amino acids. This clonotype was observed many times. The antigen is undetermined. TCRdb re-called the reads through MiXCR, storing one row per CDR3 protein. Among roughly 230,000 distinct CDR3 sequences, over 9% were seen once, and the ten largest hold 1.5% to 2%. This chain links TRBV7-2 with TRBJ2-2, with 10 bases that match TRBD2. The specimen sequenced was PBMCs. This clonotype was obtained from a human donor in good health (CMV status not recorded). Some clones in this sample may be carry-over from other donors' samples. The CDR3 coding sequence is TGTGCCAGCAGCTTAGTAGCGGGAGGAGGCACCGGGGAGCTGTTTTTT. Its translation: CASSLVAGGGTGELFF. Together with reference TRBV7-2 and TRBJ2-2, the CDR3 gives the full variable domain: GAGVSQSPSNKVTEKGKDVELRCDPISGHTALYWYRQSLGQGLEFLIYFQGNSAPDKSGLPSDRFSAERTGGSVSTLTIQRTQQEDSAVYLCASSLVAGGGTGELFFGEGSRLTVL.